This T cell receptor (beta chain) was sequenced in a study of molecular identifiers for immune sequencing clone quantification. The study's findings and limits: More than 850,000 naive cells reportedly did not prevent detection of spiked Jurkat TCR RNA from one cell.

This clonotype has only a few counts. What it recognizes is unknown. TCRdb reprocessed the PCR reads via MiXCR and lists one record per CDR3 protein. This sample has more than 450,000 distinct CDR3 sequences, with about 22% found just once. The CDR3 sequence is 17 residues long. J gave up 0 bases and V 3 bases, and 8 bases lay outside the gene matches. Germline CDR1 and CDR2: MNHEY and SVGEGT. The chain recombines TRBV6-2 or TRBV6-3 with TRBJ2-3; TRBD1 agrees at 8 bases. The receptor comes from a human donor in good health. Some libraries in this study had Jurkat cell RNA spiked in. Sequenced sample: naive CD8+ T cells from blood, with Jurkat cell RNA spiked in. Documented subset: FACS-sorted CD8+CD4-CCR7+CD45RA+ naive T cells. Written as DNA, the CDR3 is TGTGCCAGCAGTTATGGCAGGGGGCTCGCTAGCACAGATACGCAGTATTTT. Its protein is CASSYGRGLASTDTQYF.